This record looks at one TCR beta chain sequence and its context. Antigen specificity is unknown. The CDR3 contains 21 residues. J was trimmed by 0 bases and V by 5 bases; bases with no gene match: 14. Germline loops: CDR1 MNHEY, CDR2 SMNVEV (reference sequence). Primers: 60 Vbeta forward and 13 Jbeta reverse. The assay was immunoSEQ multiplex PCR, and TCRdb's table has in-frame clones only and misses some. This table holds hundreds of thousands of clones, over 60% found once. This sample was taken from a study of cytomegalovirus exposure and HLA in healthy donors. Study-level information: Unique TCRs numbering around 80 million, obtained from HLA-typed donors, made up an early data release. Broader study findings: According to the study, around 150 TCR beta chains were cytomegalovirus-associated. Available immune exposure information was restricted to CMV serostatus only.

The chain links TRBV27 to TRBJ2-1, with 15 bases lining up with TRBD2. The sequencing sample was made of PBMCs. The clonotype was recovered from a man younger than 35 in good health and CMV-seronegative. The CDR3 sequence is CASSRGLAGGRRISSYNEQFF. The CDR3 DNA reads TGTGCCAGCAGTCGAGGACTAGCGGGAGGGAGGCGGATTAGCTCCTACAATGAGCAGTTCTTC.